The 13 T cell receptor beta chains in this list originate from one sample, sequenced in a study of blood T cell repertoires in COVID-19. TCRdb's copy holds only in-frame clones and misses some; the assay was immunoSEQ multiplex PCR. In the table there are 29,000 or so clones, 92% of which are singletons. The specimen was peripheral blood. The receptors come from a man between 50 and 59 years old with active COVID-19.

Only a few counts were recorded for this clone. CDR3 protein: CASSFGGQTYEQYF. For the CDR3, the DNA is TGTGCCAGCAGCTTTGGGGGCCAGACCTACGAGCAGTACTTC. The chain employs TRBV7-9 and TRBJ2-7; D is possibly TRBD1 (6 bases). The CDR3 totals 14 residues. Trimming pared 3 bases from V and 2 bases from J, leaving 11 bases between. Germline CDR1 and CDR2: SEHNR and FQNEAQ (reference sequence).

The V and J genes are TRBV15 and TRBJ2-7; TRBD2 might be the D (5 bases). The germline V gene has CDR1 LNHNV and CDR2 YYDKDF (reference sequence). V shed 4 bases and J shed 6 bases, with 13 bases lying between them. CDR3 length: 13 amino acids. CDR3 sequence reads: CATSTLLESEQYF. CDR3 bases: TGTGCCACCAGCACCCTACTAGAATCCGAGCAGTACTTC.

The V call is TRBV15, the J call TRBJ1-1; weak D call: TRBD1 (6 bases). This CDR3 spans 12 amino acids. Trimming took 5 bases from V and 4 from J, leaving 8 bases between them. Germline CDR1 is LNHNV and CDR2 is YYDKDF (reference sequence). In DNA, the CDR3 is TGTGCCACCAGCGGGGGCTTCACTGAAGCTTTCTTT. Translating it yields CATSGGFTEAFF.

V and J are TRBV7-8 and TRBJ2-3, with a tentative D call TRBD2 (7 bases). CDR3 size: 16 residues. Germline V gene data show CDR1 as SGHVS and CDR2 as FQNEAQ. V was clipped by 6 bases and J by 2 bases, with 18 bases between them. CDR3 nucleotides: TGTGCCAGCAGATTCTCGGGGGGCGGTGACACAGATACGCAGTATTTT. Its translation is CASRFSGGGDTDTQYF.

This sequence joins TRBV9 and TRBJ1-4; the D is unclear. CDR1 SGDLS and CDR2 YYNGEE come from the germline V gene. Trimming cost V 4 bases and J 6 bases, with 13 bases left between them. The CDR3 is 14 residues long. CDR3 residues: CASSLRGRDEKLFF. The CDR3 bases are TGTGCCAGCAGCTTACGAGGGCGCGATGAAAAACTGTTTTTT.

The chain carries TRBV13 and TRBJ2-3; 9 bases align to TRBD1. The CDR3 length is 17 residues. With V trimmed by 5 bases and J by 3 bases, 12 bases remained unmatched. Germline lookup yields CDR1 PRHDT and CDR2 FYEKMQ (reference sequence). CDR3: CASSTRRQGVGTDTQYF. The CDR3, as DNA: TGTGCCAGCAGCACCCGCCGACAGGGGGTAGGTACAGATACGCAGTATTTT. The full variable domain, its missing parts supplied by reference TRBV13 and TRBJ2-3, is AAGVIQSPRHLIKEKRETATLKCYPIPRHDTVYWYQQGPGQDPQFLISFYEKMQSDKGSIPDRFSAQQFSDYHSELNMSSLELGDSALYFCASSTRRQGVGTDTQYFGPGTRLTVL.

This clone was detected once. This sequence joins TRBV9 and TRBJ2-7, with 7 nucleotides matching TRBD2. CDR3 size: 13 residues. The germline CDR1 and CDR2 sequences are SGDLS and YYNGEE. V lost 3 bases and J lost 3; bases outside the gene matches: 3. This CDR3 reads CASSGGSVYEQYF. In nucleotides, the CDR3 is TGTGCCAGCAGCGGCGGGAGTGTCTACGAGCAGTACTTC.

This sequence joins TRBV3-1 (or the pseudogene TRBV3-2) and TRBJ1-6; a weak D match, TRBD1 (6 bases). CDR1 and CDR2 (germline): LGHDT, YNNKEL (reference sequence). V gave up 6 bases and J gave up 6 bases, with 21 bases separating them. The CDR3 totals 17 residues. CDR3 bases: TGTGCCAGCAGTTACGGGCAGGGGTTCGGCGGTAATTCACCCCTCCACTTT. Its protein product is CASSYGQGFGGNSPLHF.

The chain has TRBV28 and TRBJ2-7; D call uncertain. Trimming shortened V by 8 bases and J by 11 bases, and 19 bases separated the two germline ends. Germline values: CDR1 MDHEN, CDR2 SYDVKM. This CDR3 contains 12 residues. The CDR3: CASGEPLRREYF. In nucleotides, the CDR3 is TGTGCCAGCGGAGAGCCACTTCGTCGGGAGTACTTC.

This clone was observed once. This chain links TRBV7-3 with TRBJ1-1, with TRBD1 identical over 8 bases. Trimming removed 9 bases from V and 2 bases from J; junction bases left unmatched: 5. The CDR3 extends over 13 amino acids. Germline lookup yields CDR1 SGHTA and CDR2 FQGTGA. CDR3 sequence: CASTGQANTEAFF. The CDR3 DNA reads TGTGCCAGTACGGGACAGGCTAACACTGAAGCTTTCTTT.

The chain recombines TRBV5-4 with TRBJ2-6; D is ambiguous. The length of the CDR3 is 14 residues. Germline V CDR1 and CDR2: SGHNT, YYREEE (reference sequence). Trimming removed 5 bases from V and 3 bases from J, with 9 bases in between. The CDR3 is CASSSPGGANVLTF. The DNA of the CDR3 is TGTGCCAGCAGTTCTCCGGGTGGGGCCAACGTCCTGACTTTC.

This chain joins TRBV19 and TRBJ2-2, with D unresolved. V gave up 10 bases and J gave up 0 bases, with 15 bases separating them. The CDR3 consists of 15 residues. The germline gives CDR1 LNHDA, CDR2 SQIVND (reference sequence). The CDR3 nucleotides read TGTGCCACCAGAGACTCCGGATCGAACACCGGGGAGCTGTTTTTT. Translated: CATRDSGSNTGELFF.

V is TRBV5-6 and J is TRBJ2-3; 10 bases are a match to TRBD1. The V segment lost 6 bases and the J segment 0 bases; nucleotides outside the gene matches: 16. Germline CDR1 reads SGHDT; CDR2 reads YYEEEE. The CDR3 sequence is 19 residues long. The CDR3 nucleotides read TGTGCCAGCATGACAGGGGGCGTAACGGGTACGTCTAGCACAGATACGCAGTATTTT. This gives the protein CASMTGGVTGTSSTDTQYF. The full variable domain, with the rest looked up from reference TRBV5-6 and TRBJ2-3, is DAGVTQSPTHLIKTRGQQVTLRCSPKSGHDTVSWYQQALGQGPQFIFQYYEEEERQRGNFPDRFSGHQFPNYSSELNVNALLLGDSALYLCASMTGGVTGTSSTDTQYFGPGTRLTVL.